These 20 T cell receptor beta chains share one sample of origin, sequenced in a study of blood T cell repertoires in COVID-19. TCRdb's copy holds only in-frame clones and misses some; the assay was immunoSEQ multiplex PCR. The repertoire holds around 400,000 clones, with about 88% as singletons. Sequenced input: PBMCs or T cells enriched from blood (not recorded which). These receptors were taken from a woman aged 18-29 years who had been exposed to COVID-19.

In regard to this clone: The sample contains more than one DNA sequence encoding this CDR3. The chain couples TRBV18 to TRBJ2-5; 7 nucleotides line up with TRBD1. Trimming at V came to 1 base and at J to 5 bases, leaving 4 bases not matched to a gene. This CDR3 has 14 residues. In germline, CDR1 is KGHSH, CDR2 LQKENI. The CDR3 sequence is CASSPQGAGETQYF. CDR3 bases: TGTGCCAGCTCACCACAGGGGGCAGGGGAGACCCAGTACTTC.

CDR3 protein: CASSDQAANYGYTF. CDR3 nucleotides: TGTGCCAGCAGTGATCAGGCAGCCAACTATGGCTACACCTTC. The chain links TRBV2 to TRBJ1-2; D remains unclear. The CDR3 has 14 amino acids. V was trimmed by 3 bases and J by 2 bases, leaving 10 bases between them. Germline-derived CDR1 and CDR2 are SNHLY and FYNNEI.

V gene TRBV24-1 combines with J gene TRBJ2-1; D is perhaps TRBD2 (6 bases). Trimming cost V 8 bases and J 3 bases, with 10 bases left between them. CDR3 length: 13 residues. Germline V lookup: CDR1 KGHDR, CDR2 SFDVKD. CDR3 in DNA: TGTGCCACCATGGGGGGACGCTACAATGAGCAGTTCTTC. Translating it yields CATMGGRYNEQFF.

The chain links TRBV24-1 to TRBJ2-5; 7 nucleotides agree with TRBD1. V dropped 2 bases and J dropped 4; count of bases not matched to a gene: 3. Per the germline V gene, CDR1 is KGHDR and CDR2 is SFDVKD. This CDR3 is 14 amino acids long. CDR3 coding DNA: TGTGCCACCAGTGATTGGGCAGGGGGAGAGACCCAGTACTTC. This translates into CATSDWAGGETQYF.

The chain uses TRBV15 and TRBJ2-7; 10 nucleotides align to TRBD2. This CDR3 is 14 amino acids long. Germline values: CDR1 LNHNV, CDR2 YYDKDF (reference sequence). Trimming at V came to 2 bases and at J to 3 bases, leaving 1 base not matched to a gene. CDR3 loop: CATSRLAGVYEQYF. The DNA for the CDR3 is TGTGCCACCAGCAGACTAGCGGGAGTCTACGAGCAGTACTTC.

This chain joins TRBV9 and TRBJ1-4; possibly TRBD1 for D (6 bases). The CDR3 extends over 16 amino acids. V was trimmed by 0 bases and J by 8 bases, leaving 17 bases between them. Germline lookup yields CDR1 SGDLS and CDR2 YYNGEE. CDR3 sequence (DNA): TGTGCCAGCAGCGTAGGTTCGGGGGGGCAACGGGAAAAACTGTTTTTT. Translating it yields CASSVGSGGQREKLFF.

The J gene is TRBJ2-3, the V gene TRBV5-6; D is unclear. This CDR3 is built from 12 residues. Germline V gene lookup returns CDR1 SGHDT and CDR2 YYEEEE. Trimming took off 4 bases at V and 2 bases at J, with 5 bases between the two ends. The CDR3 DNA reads TGTGCCAGCAGCCCTTCCACAGATACGCAGTATTTT. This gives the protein CASSPSTDTQYF.

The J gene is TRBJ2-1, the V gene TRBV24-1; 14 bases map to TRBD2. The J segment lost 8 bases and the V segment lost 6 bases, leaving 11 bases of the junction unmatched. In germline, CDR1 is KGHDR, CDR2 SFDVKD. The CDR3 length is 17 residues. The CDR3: CATSPTRLAGGPHEQFF. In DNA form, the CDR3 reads TGTGCCACCAGTCCTACCCGACTAGCGGGAGGGCCTCATGAGCAGTTCTTC.

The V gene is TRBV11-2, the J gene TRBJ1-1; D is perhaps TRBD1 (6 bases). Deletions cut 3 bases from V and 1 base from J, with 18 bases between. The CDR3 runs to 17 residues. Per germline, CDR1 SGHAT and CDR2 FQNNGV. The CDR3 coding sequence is TGTGCCAGCAGCTTGAGCAGGGGAAGTTCAGAGAACACTGAAGCTTTCTTT. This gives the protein CASSLSRGSSENTEAFF.

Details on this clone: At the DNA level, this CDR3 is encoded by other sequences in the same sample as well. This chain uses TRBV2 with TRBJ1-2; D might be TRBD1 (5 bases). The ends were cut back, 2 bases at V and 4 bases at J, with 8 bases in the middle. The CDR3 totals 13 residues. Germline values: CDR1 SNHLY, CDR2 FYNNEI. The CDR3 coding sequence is TGTGCCAGCAGTGAACAGGGAGGCTATGGCTACACCTTC. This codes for CASSEQGGYGYTF.

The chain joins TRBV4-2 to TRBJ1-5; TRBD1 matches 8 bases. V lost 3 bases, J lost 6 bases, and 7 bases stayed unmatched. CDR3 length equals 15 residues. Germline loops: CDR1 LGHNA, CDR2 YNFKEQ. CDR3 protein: CASSQDQGAGQPQHF. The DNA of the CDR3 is TGTGCCAGCAGCCAGGACCAGGGGGCCGGTCAGCCCCAGCATTTT.

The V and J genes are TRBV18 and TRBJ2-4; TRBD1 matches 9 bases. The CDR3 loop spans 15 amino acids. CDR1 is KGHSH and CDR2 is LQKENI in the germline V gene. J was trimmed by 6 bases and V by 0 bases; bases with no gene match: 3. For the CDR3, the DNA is TGTGCCAGCTCACCACCGGGACAGGGAATAAACATTCAGTACTTC. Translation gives CASSPPGQGINIQYF.

CDR3 nucleotides: TGTGCCAGCAGCCCAGCAGGGGGCCTGAGTACCGGGGAGCTGTTTTTT. Translated: CASSPAGGLSTGELFF. V gene TRBV6-4 combines with J gene TRBJ2-2; 8 bases line up with TRBD1. Unmatched junction bases numbered 11, after V lost 6 bases and J lost 5 bases. This CDR3 is 16 amino acids long. CDR1 is MRHNA and CDR2 is SNTAGT in the germline V gene.

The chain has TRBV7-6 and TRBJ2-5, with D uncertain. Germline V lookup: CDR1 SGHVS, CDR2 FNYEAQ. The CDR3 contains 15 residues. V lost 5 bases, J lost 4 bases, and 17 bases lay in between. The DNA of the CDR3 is TGTGCCAGCAGCCTCCACCCCCCGTCGGGAGAGACCCAGTACTTC. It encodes CASSLHPPSGETQYF.

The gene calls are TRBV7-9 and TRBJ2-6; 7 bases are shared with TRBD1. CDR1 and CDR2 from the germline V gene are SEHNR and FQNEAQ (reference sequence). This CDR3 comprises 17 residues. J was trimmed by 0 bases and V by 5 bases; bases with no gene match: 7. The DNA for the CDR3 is TGTGCCAGCAGCGAACCGGGACAGAGCTCTGGGGCCAACGTCCTGACTTTC. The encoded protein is CASSEPGQSSGANVLTF.

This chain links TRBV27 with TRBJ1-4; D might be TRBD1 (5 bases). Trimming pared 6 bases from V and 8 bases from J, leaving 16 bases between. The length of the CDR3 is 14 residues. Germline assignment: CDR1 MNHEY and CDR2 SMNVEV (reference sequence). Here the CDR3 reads CASSAGWGSEKLFF. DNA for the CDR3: TGTGCCAGCAGCGCAGGGTGGGGATCAGAAAAACTGTTTTTT.

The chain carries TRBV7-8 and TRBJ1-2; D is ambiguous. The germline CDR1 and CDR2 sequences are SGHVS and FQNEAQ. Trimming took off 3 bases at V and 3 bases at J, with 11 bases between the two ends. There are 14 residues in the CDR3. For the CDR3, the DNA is TGTGCCAGCAGCTTTTTGGGCAGCTACTATGGCTACACCTTC. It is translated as CASSFLGSYYGYTF.

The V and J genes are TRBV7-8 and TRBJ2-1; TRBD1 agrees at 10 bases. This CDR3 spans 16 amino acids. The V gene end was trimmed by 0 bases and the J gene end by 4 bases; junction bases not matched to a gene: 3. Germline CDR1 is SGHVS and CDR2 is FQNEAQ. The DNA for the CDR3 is TGTGCCAGCAGCTTAGCCGGACAGGGGGTATACAATGAGCAGTTCTTC. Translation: CASSLAGQGVYNEQFF.

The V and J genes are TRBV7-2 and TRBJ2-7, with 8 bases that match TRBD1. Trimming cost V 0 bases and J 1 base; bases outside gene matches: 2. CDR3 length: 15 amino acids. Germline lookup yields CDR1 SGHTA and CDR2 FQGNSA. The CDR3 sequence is CASSLAGTGSYEQYF. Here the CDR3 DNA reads TGTGCCAGCAGCTTAGCCGGGACAGGTTCCTACGAGCAGTACTTC.

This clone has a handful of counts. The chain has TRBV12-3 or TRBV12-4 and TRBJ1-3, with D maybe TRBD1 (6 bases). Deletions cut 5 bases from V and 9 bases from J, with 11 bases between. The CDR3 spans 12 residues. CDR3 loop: CASSRQAATIYF. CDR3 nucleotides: TGTGCCAGCAGTAGACAGGCCGCCACCATATATTTT.